A selection of T cell receptor beta chains follows, all from one sample in a study of CD8 T cells in ankylosing spondylitis. TCRdb recomputed calls from the 5' RACE reads with MiXCR, one row per CDR3 protein. This table has fewer than 750,000 distinct CDR3 sequences, around 20% appearing once. Sequencing was carried out using blood, either unsorted or a sorted T cell fraction (not recorded which). The source of these receptors is a male donor with ankylosing spondylitis. Both conserved end residues are part of each CDR3. D genes are given only for firm matches. Some rows mark clone size as missing; the rest say once, few, many or name a class of expanded clone.

>TRBV18|TRBD1|-|TRBJ2-5
TGTGCCAGCTCATCCCCGACAGGGCCTGGAGAGACCCAGTACTTC
CASSSPTGPGETQYF
>TRBV12-3/TRBV12-4|-|-|TRBJ2-7
TGTGCCAGCAGTGGGGGCTCCCATCAGTACTTC
CASSGGSHQYF
>TRBV11-2|-|-|TRBJ2-7
TGTGCCAGCTCAGACAGGTTTTCCTACGAGCAGTACTTC
CASSDRFSYEQYF
>TRBV12-3/TRBV12-4|TRBD2|-|TRBJ2-2
TGTGCCAGCGGCGTCAGGGGTTGGCGGGGGGATACCGGGGAGCTGTTTTTT
CASGVRGWRGDTGELFF
>TRBV7-9|-|-|TRBJ2-1
TGTGCCAGCAGGCCTGCCTACAAGGGAGGCAATGAGCAGTTCTTC
CASRPAYKGGNEQFF
>TRBV10-3|TRBD1|-|TRBJ2-5
TGTGCCATCAGTTCGGGACAGGTAGCTCAAGAGACCCAGTACTTC
CAISSGQVAQETQYF
>TRBV6-1|TRBD1|few|TRBJ1-2
TGTGCCAGCAGTGAAGGGGACAGGAGCTATGGCTACACCTTC
CASSEGDRSYGYTF
>TRBV10-3|-|-|TRBJ2-5
TGTGCCATCAGTGAGCCGTACAGGGGAGGGGAGACCCAGTACTTC
CAISEPYRGGETQYF
>TRBV20-1|-|many|TRBJ2-7
TGCAGTGCTAAGGGCAGGGGCTACGAGCAGTACTTC
CSAKGRGYEQYF
>TRBV7-2|TRBD2|few|TRBJ2-5
TGTGCCAGCAGCTTAGTCTCTAGCGGGAAAGCAGAGACCCAGTACTTC
CASSLVSSGKAETQYF
>TRBV30|TRBD1|-|TRBJ2-7
TGTGCCTGGAGCCCGGGACAGGGGTCCAACGAGCAGTACTTC
CAWSPGQGSNEQYF
>TRBV10-3|-|few|TRBJ1-1
TGTGCCACTCGTAGGGGGGACACTGAAGCTTTCTTT
CATRRGDTEAFF
>TRBV28|-|-|TRBJ2-7
TGTGCCAGCAGCCTCCCGGGGGCGATACAGGGGGAGCAGTACTTC
CASSLPGAIQGEQYF
>TRBV29-1|-|-|TRBJ2-2
TGCAGCGTCAACCTGGCCTTCGCGAACACCGGGGAGCTGTTTTTT
CSVNLAFANTGELFF
>TRBV20-1|-|-|TRBJ2-1
TGCAGTGCTAGCGGGCGGGGAACCTACAATGAGCAGTTCTTC
CSASGRGTYNEQFF
>TRBV15|TRBD1|-|TRBJ2-7
TGTGCCACCAGCAGACACCCGGGCCAGGGGGCAGGGGAGCAGTACTTC
CATSRHPGQGAGEQYF
>TRBV7-8|TRBD1|few|TRBJ2-2
TGTGCCAGCAGCCCCCGGGACAGGGTAGAGGGCGGGGAGCTGTTTTTT
CASSPRDRVEGGELFF
>TRBV24-1|-|few|TRBJ2-2
TGTGCCACCAGTGATCCCGCCCGGACCGGGGAGCTGTTTTTT
CATSDPARTGELFF
>TRBV7-8|TRBD1|few|TRBJ2-7
TGTGCCAGCAGCCTCCCGGGACAGGGGACCTCCTACGAGCAGTACTTC
CASSLPGQGTSYEQYF
>TRBV11-2|TRBD2|-|TRBJ2-7
TGTGCCAGCAGCTTCAGACTAGCGGGGCACTACGAGCAGTACTTC
CASSFRLAGHYEQYF
>TRBV9|-|-|TRBJ2-3
TGTGCCAGCAGCGGACTCCCCGAAGATACGCAGTATTTT
CASSGLPEDTQYF
>TRBV6-1|TRBD1|many|TRBJ2-2
TGTGCCAGCAGTATGACAGGGAGCGGCGGGGAGCTGTTTTTT
CASSMTGSGGELFF
>TRBV12-3/TRBV12-4|TRBD1|-|TRBJ2-7
TGTGCCAGCAGTTTGGGACAGACCTTTAAGAGCTTC
CASSLGQTFKSF
>TRBV7-2|-|few|TRBJ1-5
TGTGCCAGCAGGGACCAGATGCCCCATCAGCCCCAGCATTTT
CASRDQMPHQPQHF
>TRBV29-1|TRBD2|few|TRBJ2-3
TGCAGCGTGAAGGGCTCAGCGGGGGCAGATACGCAGTATTTT
CSVKGSAGADTQYF
>TRBV29-1|TRBD1|few|TRBJ1-5
TGCAGCGTTGTTGACAGGGGGGGAGATAGCAATCAGCCCCAGCATTTT
CSVVDRGGDSNQPQHF
>TRBV12-3/TRBV12-4|TRBD1|few|TRBJ2-5
TGTGCCAGCAGTTTAGGGGGACAGGCGGGGGAGACCCAGTACTTC
CASSLGGQAGETQYF
>TRBV4-2|TRBD2|few|TRBJ2-3
TGTGCCAGCAGCCCTCGACGGGGGGTGGAGGGTACGCAGTATTTT
CASSPRRGVEGTQYF
>TRBV27|TRBD2|-|TRBJ2-7
TGTGCCAGCAGTCTTAGCGGGAGAGGTAGTTACGAGCAGTACTTC
CASSLSGRGSYEQYF
>TRBV6-1|TRBD2|-|TRBJ2-3
TGTGCCACGACTAGCGGAGGGGACACAGATACGCAGTATTTT
CATTSGGDTDTQYF
>TRBV19|TRBD1|-|TRBJ1-6
TGTGCCAGTAGTATCGGGAACAGGGGAAATTCACCCCTCCACTTT
CASSIGNRGNSPLHF
>TRBV7-9|TRBD1|-|TRBJ2-6
TGTGCCAGCCCACTACTCGGACAGGGCTACGGGGCCAACGTCCTGACTTTC
CASPLLGQGYGANVLTF
>TRBV5-1|TRBD2|few|TRBJ2-3
TGCGCCAGCATGAGATTAGGCGGGAGGGGAGAAGGCACAGATACGCAGTATTTT
CASMRLGGRGEGTDTQYF
>TRBV12-3/TRBV12-4|TRBD2|-|TRBJ2-7
TGTGCCAGCAGGTCTAGCGGGAGCTACGAGCAGTACTTC
CASRSSGSYEQYF
>TRBV29-1|-|few|TRBJ1-2
TGCAGCGTCCCGGGACCGCAGAACTATGGCTACACCTTC
CSVPGPQNYGYTF
>TRBV5-6|TRBD1|few|TRBJ2-1
TGTGCCAGCAGCTTGCCGGGACAGATTGCGAATGAGCAGTTCTTC
CASSLPGQIANEQFF
>TRBV20-1|-|many|TRBJ1-1
TGCAGTGCCTCGACCTCCACTGAAGCTTTCTTT
CSASTSTEAFF
>TRBV29-1|TRBD2|few|TRBJ2-1
TGCAGCGTGACTTTTCTAGCGGAGCCCTACAATGAGCAGTTCTTC
CSVTFLAEPYNEQFF